These 17 T cell receptor beta chains originate from one sample sequenced in a study of cytomegalovirus exposure and HLA in healthy donors (dated by TCRdb to 2016 to 2017). Libraries were built with the immunoSEQ multiplex PCR assay. The multiplex PCR relied on a mix of 60 forward primers for TCR Vbeta segments and 13 reverse primers for TCR Jbeta segments. TCRdb re-hosts the immuneACCESS table, in-frame sequences only. Its copies lack some clones; in the studies checked, an unresolved V gene accounts for under half of them, and the cause for the rest is not known. Counted in this sample were over 120,000 clones; approximately 84% of them appeared once. Around 1.5% of the sample is held by the ten biggest clonotypes. The sample comprised PBMCs. The receptors were sampled from a young man in good health and CMV-seropositive.

The chain carries TRBV7-9 and TRBJ2-3; the D is unclear. Trimming cost V 4 bases and J 0 bases, with 8 bases left between them. Germline CDR1 and CDR2: SEHNR and FQNEAQ (reference sequence). The CDR3 length is 14 residues. CDR3 in amino acids: CASSSERSTDTQYF. For the CDR3, the DNA is TGTGCCAGCAGCTCGGAGAGGAGCACAGATACGCAGTATTTT. Looking up the rest from reference TRBV7-9 and TRBJ2-3 gives the full variable domain: DTGVSQNPRHKITKRGQNVTFRCDPISEHNRLYWYRQTLGQGPEFLTYFQNEAQLEKSRLLSDRFSAERPKGSFSTLEIQRTEQGDSAMYLCASSSERSTDTQYFGPGTRLTVL.

The chain joins TRBV4-1 to TRBJ2-1; D remains unclear. The CDR3 length is 11 residues. CDR1 MGHRA and CDR2 YSYEKL come from the germline V gene. Trimming took 0 bases from V and 10 from J, leaving 4 bases between them. In nucleotides, the CDR3 is TGCGCCAGCAGCCAAGATAGCGAGCAGTTCTTC. Its protein is CASSQDSEQFF.

The rearrangement joins TRBV10-1 to TRBJ2-7; perhaps TRBD1 as D (5 bases). The CDR3 is made up of 15 amino acids. Trimming took 1 base from V and 5 from J, leaving 15 bases between them. Germline V gene lookup returns CDR1 WNHNN and CDR2 SYGVQD (reference sequence). The CDR3 DNA reads TGCGCCAGCAGTGAGTTTGGGGCTGTGAGGAACGAGCAGTACTTC. This encodes CASSEFGAVRNEQYF.

This sequence joins TRBV18 and TRBJ2-5, with D possibly TRBD1 on 6 matching bases. V shed 7 bases and J shed 2 bases, with 8 bases lying between them. Germline CDR1 and CDR2: KGHSH and LQKENI. The CDR3 spans 12 residues. The CDR3 region is CASLGGQETQYF. CDR3 coding DNA: TGTGCCAGCTTAGGGGGACAAGAGACCCAGTACTTC.

V is TRBV4-2 and J is TRBJ2-3, with D maybe TRBD1 (8 bases). Trimming took off 4 bases at V and 2 bases at J, with 19 bases between the two ends. The CDR3 runs 17 residues. Germline CDR1 is LGHNA and CDR2 is YNFKEQ. The CDR3 DNA follows: TGTGCCAGCAGCCGACCAGGGGGCGGGAGTACCACAGATACGCAGTATTTT. Protein: CASSRPGGGSTTDTQYF.

The chain is built from TRBV5-1 and TRBJ2-1, with TRBD2 identical over 11 bases. The J segment lost 5 bases and the V segment lost 4 bases, leaving 11 bases of the junction unmatched. There are 17 residues in the CDR3. Germline loops: CDR1 SGHRS, CDR2 YFSETQ. The DNA of the CDR3 is TGCGCCAGCAGCATCAAGTCGACTAGCGGGAACAACAATGAGCAGTTCTTC. As protein: CASSIKSTSGNNNEQFF.

The V and J genes are TRBV19 and TRBJ1-1; D not certain. The ends were cut back, 4 bases at V and 1 base at J, with 13 bases in the middle. Germline V gives CDR1 LNHDA, CDR2 SQIVND (reference sequence). This CDR3 has 15 residues. Written as DNA, the CDR3 is TGTGCCAGTAGTACACCCCTTGCGGGGAACACTGAAGCTTTCTTT. It yields the protein CASSTPLAGNTEAFF.

The rearrangement joins TRBV21-1 to TRBJ2-3; the table's D gene call, TRBD1, was not cross checked with the DNA. TRBV21-1 is marked as a pseudogene. This CDR3 contains 16 residues. Written as DNA, the CDR3 is TGTGCCAGCAGCCAGGGCTGGGACAGGGGCTCAGATACGCAGTATTTT. Translating it yields CASSQGWDRGSDTQYF.

This clone was observed a handful of times. The chain carries TRBV9 and TRBJ1-1; D gene ambiguous. The CDR3 spans 13 residues. From germline, CDR1 is SGDLS and CDR2 YYNGEE. The V gene lost 4 bases and the J gene lost 10 bases, with 17 bases spanning the gap. The CDR3: CASSPRGRPGAFF. In DNA form, the CDR3 reads TGTGCCAGCAGCCCCCGGGGAAGGCCTGGAGCTTTCTTT.

The chain joins TRBV2 to TRBJ1-2; possibly TRBD1 for D (5 bases). V lost 4 bases, J lost 0 bases, and 9 bases lay in between. The CDR3 extends over 14 amino acids. Germline V gene sequence: CDR1 SNHLY, CDR2 FYNNEI. The chain's CDR3 is CASSATGSNYGYTF. In DNA, the CDR3 is TGTGCCAGCAGTGCAACAGGATCTAACTATGGCTACACCTTC.

The rearrangement uses TRBV7-6 and TRBJ2-5, with D possibly TRBD2 on 5 matching bases. Germline V gene sequence: CDR1 SGHVS, CDR2 FNYEAQ. The germline V and J ends were trimmed by 5 bases and 5 bases, with 15 bases remaining between them. The CDR3 runs 14 residues. CDR3 loop: CASSPGTGRETQYF. The DNA for the CDR3 is TGTGCCAGCAGCCCAGGAACGGGAAGGGAGACCCAGTACTTC. The full variable domain, with the rest looked up from reference TRBV7-6 and TRBJ2-5, is GAGVSQSPRYKVTKRGQDVALRCDPISGHVSLYWYRQALGQGPEFLTYFNYEAQQDKSGLPNDRFSAERPEGSISTLTIQRTEQRDSAMYRCASSPGTGRETQYFGPGTRLLVL.

The chain uses TRBV6-1 and TRBJ1-1, with 9 positions matching TRBD1. The CDR3 sequence is 14 residues long. CDR1 is MNHNS and CDR2 is SASEGT in the germline V gene. The junction had 7 bases not matched to a gene; V was cut back by 6 bases and J by 5 bases. CDR3 DNA sequence: TGTGCCAGCAGACGGGACAGGGATGGTACTGAAGCTTTCTTT. Its protein is CASRRDRDGTEAFF.

The gene calls are TRBV27 and TRBJ2-7, with 8 bases that match TRBD2. Germline values: CDR1 MNHEY, CDR2 SMNVEV (reference sequence). J was trimmed by 4 bases and V by 4 bases; bases with no gene match: 9. There are 15 residues in the CDR3. The CDR3, as DNA: TGTGCCAGCAGTTCCCGCGGTAGCGGGGATTACGAGCAGTACTTC. It is translated as CASSSRGSGDYEQYF.

There are a few counts of this clone. V usage is TRBV12-1 and J usage is TRBJ2-7; TRBD2 is the table's D call and was not checked against the DNA. TRBV12-1 is a documented pseudogene. The CDR3 contains 19 residues. CDR3 sequence: CASSPTNKTSGRSGYEQYF. The CDR3 coding sequence is TGTGCCAGCAGCCCTACAAATAAGACTAGCGGGAGATCGGGCTACGAGCAGTACTTC.

The chain is built from TRBV7-9 and TRBJ2-3; 11 nucleotides align to TRBD2. Germline CDR1 SEHNR, CDR2 FQNEAQ (reference sequence). V dropped 2 bases and J dropped 4; count of bases not matched to a gene: 5. This CDR3 is built from 16 residues. The CDR3 DNA reads as TGTGCCAGCAGCTTATTCCTAGCGGGAGGTTCAGATACGCAGTATTTT. Its translation is CASSLFLAGGSDTQYF.

This rearrangement joins TRBV5-1 to TRBJ2-5; D possibly corresponds to TRBD2 (7 bases). From germline, CDR1 is SGHRS and CDR2 YFSETQ. The V and J ends lost 1 base and 5 bases respectively, with 12 bases between them. The CDR3 runs 14 residues. The CDR3 DNA follows: TGCGCCAGCAGCTTGAGGGAGGGGGGCGAGACCCAGTACTTC. Residues: CASSLREGGETQYF.

The V call is TRBV5-6, the J call TRBJ2-2, with 14 bases identical to TRBD2. Germline values: CDR1 SGHDT, CDR2 YYEEEE. The CDR3 contains 17 residues. J gave up 0 bases and V 4 bases, and 2 bases lay outside the gene matches. The CDR3 sequence is CASSPGLAGANTGELFF. CDR3 DNA sequence: TGTGCCAGCAGCCCGGGACTAGCGGGAGCGAACACCGGGGAGCTGTTTTTT. The whole variable domain, filled in from reference TRBV5-6 and TRBJ2-2, reads DAGVTQSPTHLIKTRGQQVTLRCSPKSGHDTVSWYQQALGQGPQFIFQYYEEEERQRGNFPDRFSGHQFPNYSSELNVNALLLGDSALYLCASSPGLAGANTGELFFGEGSRLTVL.